This TCR beta chain was sequenced in a study of T cell responses to AZD1222 COVID-19 vaccine. Study-level background: Whether given at about 4 or about 12 weeks, second doses were pooled. Study-wide findings and caveats: Across the whole spike, CD4 TCRs peaked at regions 160-218 and 743-854. Only six people who got AZD1222 tested seropositive at baseline.

Germline lookup yields CDR1 SGHTS and CDR2 YDEGEE. The CDR3 totals 16 residues. Between the trimmed V and J ends, which lost 0 bases and 0 bases, there was a span of 12 bases. Sequenced by immunoSEQ multiplex PCR; TCRdb stores in-frame clones only, minus some. The data show some 97,000 clones, around 90% seen once. As regards this clone: The antigen is not known.

The specimen was peripheral blood, collected on day 0 of AZD1222 vaccination. The chain recombines TRBV5-8 with TRBJ2-5, with TRBD2 as a possible D gene (6 bases). This TCR was recovered from an adult in good health. CDR3 nucleotide sequence: TGTGCCAGCAGCTTGGGAGCGGGCCCCTACCAAGAGACCCAGTACTTC. Protein sequence: CASSLGAGPYQETQYF.